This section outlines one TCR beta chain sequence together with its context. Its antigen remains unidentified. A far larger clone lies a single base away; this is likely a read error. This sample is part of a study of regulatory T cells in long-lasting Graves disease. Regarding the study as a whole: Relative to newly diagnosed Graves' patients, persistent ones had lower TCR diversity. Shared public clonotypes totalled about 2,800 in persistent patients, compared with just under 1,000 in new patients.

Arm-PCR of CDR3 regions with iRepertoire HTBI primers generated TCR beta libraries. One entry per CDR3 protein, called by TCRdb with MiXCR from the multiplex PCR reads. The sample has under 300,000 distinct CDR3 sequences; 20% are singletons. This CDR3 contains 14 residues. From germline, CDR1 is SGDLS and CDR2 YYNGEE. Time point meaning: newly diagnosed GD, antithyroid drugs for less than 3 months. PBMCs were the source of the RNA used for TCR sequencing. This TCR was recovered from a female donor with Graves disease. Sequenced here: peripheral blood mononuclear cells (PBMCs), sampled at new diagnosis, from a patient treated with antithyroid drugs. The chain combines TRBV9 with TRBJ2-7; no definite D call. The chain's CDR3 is CASSQGIGPYEQYF. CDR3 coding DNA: TGCGCCAGCAGCCAAGGGATAGGGCCCTACGAGCAGTACTTC. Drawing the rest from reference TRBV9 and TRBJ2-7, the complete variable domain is DSGVTQTPKHLITATGQRVTLRCSPRSGDLSVYWYQQSLDQGLQFLIQYYNGEERAKGNILERFSAQQFPDLHSELNLSSLELGDSALYFCASSQGIGPYEQYFGPGTRLTVT.